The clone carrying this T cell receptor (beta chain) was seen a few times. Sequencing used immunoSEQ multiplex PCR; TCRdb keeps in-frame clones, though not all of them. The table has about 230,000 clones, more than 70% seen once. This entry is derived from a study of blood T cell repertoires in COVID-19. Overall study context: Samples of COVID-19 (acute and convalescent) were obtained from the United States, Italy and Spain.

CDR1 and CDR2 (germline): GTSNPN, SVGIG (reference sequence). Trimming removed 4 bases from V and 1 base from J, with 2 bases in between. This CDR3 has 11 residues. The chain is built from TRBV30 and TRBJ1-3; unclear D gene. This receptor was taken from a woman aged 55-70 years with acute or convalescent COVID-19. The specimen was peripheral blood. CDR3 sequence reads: CAWTSGNTIYF. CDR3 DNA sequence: TGTGCCTGGACTTCTGGAAACACCATATATTTT.